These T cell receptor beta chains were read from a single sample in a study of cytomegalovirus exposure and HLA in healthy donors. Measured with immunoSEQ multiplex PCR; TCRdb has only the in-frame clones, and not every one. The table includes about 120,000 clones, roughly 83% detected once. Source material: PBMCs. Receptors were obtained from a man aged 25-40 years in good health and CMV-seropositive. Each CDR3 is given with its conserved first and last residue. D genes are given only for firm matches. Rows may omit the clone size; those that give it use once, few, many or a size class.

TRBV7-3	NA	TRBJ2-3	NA	TGTGCCAGCAGCTTATTTCGCGGGAGCACAGATACGCAGTATTTT	CASSLFRGSTDTQYF
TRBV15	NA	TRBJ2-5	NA	TGTGCCACCAGCAGAGCGGGTGTTTGGGAGACCCAGTACTTC	CATSRAGVWETQYF
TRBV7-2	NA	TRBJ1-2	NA	TGTGCCAGCAGCATTGGTAGAGCTAACTATGGCTACACCTTC	CASSIGRANYGYTF
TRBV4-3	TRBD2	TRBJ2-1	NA	TGCGCCAGCAGCCAAGAGGGGGGGAGGGCCGGTTTGTTCTTC	CASSQEGGRAGLFF
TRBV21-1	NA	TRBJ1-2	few	TGTGCCAGCAGCAAAGTAGTTTTCGGACAGGTTGAAGGGGATAACTATGGCTACACCTTC	CASSKVVFGQVEGDNYGYTF
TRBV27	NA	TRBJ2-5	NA	TGTGCCAGCAGTTTGGGAAACCGGGGGACCCAGTACTTC	CASSLGNRGTQYF
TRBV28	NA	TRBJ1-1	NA	TGTGCCAGCAGTTTACCAGAAGGTGGCAGACTTGAAGCTTTCTTT	CASSLPEGGRLEAFF
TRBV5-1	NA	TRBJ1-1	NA	TGCGCCAGCAGCTTCGGGAGGCCCGAAGCTTTCTTT	CASSFGRPEAFF
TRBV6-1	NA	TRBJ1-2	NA	TGTGCCAGCATGGGGGCGCAGGATGGCTACACCTTC	CASMGAQDGYTF
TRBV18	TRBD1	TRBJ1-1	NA	TGTGCCAGCTCGCCCCAGGGGGACGCCATGGACACTGAAGCTTTCTTT	CASSPQGDAMDTEAFF
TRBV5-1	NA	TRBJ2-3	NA	TGCGCCAGCAGACCCCACGGGGTTTCTAGCACAGATACGCAGTATTTT	CASRPHGVSSTDTQYF
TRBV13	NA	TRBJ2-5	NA	TGTGCCAGCAGCTTACTAGTTCAAGAGACCCAGTACTTC	CASSLLVQETQYF
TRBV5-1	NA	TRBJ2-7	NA	TGCGCCAGCAGCTTGGCCGCGGGATACGAGCAGTACTTC	CASSLAAGYEQYF
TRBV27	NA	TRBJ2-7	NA	TGTGCCAGCAGTCTGAAACTCGGGACATTCTACTACGAGCAGTACTTC	CASSLKLGTFYYEQYF
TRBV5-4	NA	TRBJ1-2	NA	TGTGCCAGCAGCTTGAAACAGGGTAGCGGCTACACCTTC	CASSLKQGSGYTF
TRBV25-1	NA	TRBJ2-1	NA	TGTGCCAGCAGTGACCCCGAGGACTACAATGAGCAGTTCTTC	CASSDPEDYNEQFF
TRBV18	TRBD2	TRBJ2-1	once	TGTGCCAGCTCACCTTTCCAGACTAGCGGCTACAATGAGCAGTTCTTC	CASSPFQTSGYNEQFF
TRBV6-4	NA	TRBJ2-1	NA	TGTGCCAGCAGTGACTCGGAGAACGATGAGCAGTTCTTC	CASSDSENDEQFF